This is a list of T cell receptor beta chains from one sample in a study of shared clonotypes between healthy human individuals. The protocol was immunoSEQ multiplex PCR, while the TCRdb copy is restricted to in-frame clones and leaves out a portion. The data contain over a million clones, about 74% of them singletons. Source material: memory CD4+ T cells sorted from blood. The source is a man between 18 and 29 years old in good health. Both conserved end residues are part of each CDR3. Each record gives: D gene, J gene, V gene, clone size, CDR3 protein, CDR3 DNA. The D gene is left open where the match is weak. A clone size is listed for some rows: how often the clone was seen (once, few, many), or a class if it is expanded.

D: TRBD1; J: TRBJ1-5; V: TRBV2; size: .; CDR3: CASSYRGLDQPQHF; DNA: TGTGCCAGCAGTTACAGGGGGCTGGATCAGCCCCAGCATTTT
D: .; J: TRBJ1-6; V: TRBV7-8; size: .; CDR3: CASSRYNSPLHF; DNA: TGTGCCAGCAGCCGATATAATTCACCCCTCCACTTT
D: .; J: TRBJ2-2; V: TRBV4-1; size: .; CDR3: CASSQESYFGELFF; DNA: TGCGCCAGCAGCCAAGAATCTTACTTTGGGGAGCTGTTTTTT
D: .; J: TRBJ2-3; V: TRBV18; size: .; CDR3: CASSFPDPTQYF; DNA: TGTGCCAGCTCATTTCCTGACCCTACGCAGTATTTT
D: TRBD1; J: TRBJ1-2; V: TRBV5-1; size: many; CDR3: CASSRSGTGHYGYTF; DNA: TGCGCCAGCAGCAGATCCGGGACAGGGCACTATGGCTACACCTTC
D: .; J: TRBJ1-5; V: TRBV7-6; size: few; CDR3: CASSLDMGQPQHF; DNA: TGTGCCAGCAGCTTAGACATGGGTCAGCCCCAGCATTTT
D: TRBD2; J: TRBJ2-1; V: TRBV6-5; size: .; CDR3: CASSYQAGGPNEQFF; DNA: TGTGCCAGCAGTTATCAAGCGGGAGGGCCTAATGAGCAGTTCTTC
D: TRBD1; J: TRBJ2-7; V: TRBV18; size: .; CDR3: CASSPQGAHEQYF; DNA: TGTGCCAGCTCACCACAGGGGGCTCACGAGCAGTACTTC
D: .; J: TRBJ2-3; V: TRBV5-1; size: once; CDR3: CASSLAMSTDTQYF; DNA: TGCGCCAGCAGCTTGGCGATGAGCACAGATACGCAGTATTTT
D: .; J: TRBJ1-5; V: TRBV30; size: few; CDR3: CAWSIMGAGVGQPQHF; DNA: TGTGCCTGGAGTATTATGGGGGCAGGGGTCGGACAGCCCCAGCATTTT
D: .; J: TRBJ2-5; V: TRBV10-1; size: few; CDR3: CASSEVAAHFQETQYF; DNA: TGCGCCAGCAGTGAGGTAGCTGCCCACTTCCAAGAGACCCAGTACTTC
D: TRBD1; J: TRBJ2-1; V: TRBV7-9; size: .; CDR3: CASSLDRGKDEQFF; DNA: TGTGCCAGCAGCTTGGACAGGGGGAAGGATGAGCAGTTCTTC
D: TRBD1; J: TRBJ1-6; V: TRBV30; size: .; CDR3: CAWREIGQGGSPLHF; DNA: TGTGCCTGGAGAGAGATAGGACAGGGTGGCTCACCCCTCCACTTT
D: .; J: TRBJ1-5; V: TRBV28; size: .; CDR3: CALSNGGWDNQPQHF; DNA: TGTGCCCTCTCCAACGGGGGTTGGGACAATCAGCCCCAGCATTTT
D: .; J: TRBJ2-5; V: TRBV5-1; size: .; CDR3: CASSFLGGTQYF; DNA: TGCGCCAGCAGCTTCCTGGGTGGGACCCAGTACTTC